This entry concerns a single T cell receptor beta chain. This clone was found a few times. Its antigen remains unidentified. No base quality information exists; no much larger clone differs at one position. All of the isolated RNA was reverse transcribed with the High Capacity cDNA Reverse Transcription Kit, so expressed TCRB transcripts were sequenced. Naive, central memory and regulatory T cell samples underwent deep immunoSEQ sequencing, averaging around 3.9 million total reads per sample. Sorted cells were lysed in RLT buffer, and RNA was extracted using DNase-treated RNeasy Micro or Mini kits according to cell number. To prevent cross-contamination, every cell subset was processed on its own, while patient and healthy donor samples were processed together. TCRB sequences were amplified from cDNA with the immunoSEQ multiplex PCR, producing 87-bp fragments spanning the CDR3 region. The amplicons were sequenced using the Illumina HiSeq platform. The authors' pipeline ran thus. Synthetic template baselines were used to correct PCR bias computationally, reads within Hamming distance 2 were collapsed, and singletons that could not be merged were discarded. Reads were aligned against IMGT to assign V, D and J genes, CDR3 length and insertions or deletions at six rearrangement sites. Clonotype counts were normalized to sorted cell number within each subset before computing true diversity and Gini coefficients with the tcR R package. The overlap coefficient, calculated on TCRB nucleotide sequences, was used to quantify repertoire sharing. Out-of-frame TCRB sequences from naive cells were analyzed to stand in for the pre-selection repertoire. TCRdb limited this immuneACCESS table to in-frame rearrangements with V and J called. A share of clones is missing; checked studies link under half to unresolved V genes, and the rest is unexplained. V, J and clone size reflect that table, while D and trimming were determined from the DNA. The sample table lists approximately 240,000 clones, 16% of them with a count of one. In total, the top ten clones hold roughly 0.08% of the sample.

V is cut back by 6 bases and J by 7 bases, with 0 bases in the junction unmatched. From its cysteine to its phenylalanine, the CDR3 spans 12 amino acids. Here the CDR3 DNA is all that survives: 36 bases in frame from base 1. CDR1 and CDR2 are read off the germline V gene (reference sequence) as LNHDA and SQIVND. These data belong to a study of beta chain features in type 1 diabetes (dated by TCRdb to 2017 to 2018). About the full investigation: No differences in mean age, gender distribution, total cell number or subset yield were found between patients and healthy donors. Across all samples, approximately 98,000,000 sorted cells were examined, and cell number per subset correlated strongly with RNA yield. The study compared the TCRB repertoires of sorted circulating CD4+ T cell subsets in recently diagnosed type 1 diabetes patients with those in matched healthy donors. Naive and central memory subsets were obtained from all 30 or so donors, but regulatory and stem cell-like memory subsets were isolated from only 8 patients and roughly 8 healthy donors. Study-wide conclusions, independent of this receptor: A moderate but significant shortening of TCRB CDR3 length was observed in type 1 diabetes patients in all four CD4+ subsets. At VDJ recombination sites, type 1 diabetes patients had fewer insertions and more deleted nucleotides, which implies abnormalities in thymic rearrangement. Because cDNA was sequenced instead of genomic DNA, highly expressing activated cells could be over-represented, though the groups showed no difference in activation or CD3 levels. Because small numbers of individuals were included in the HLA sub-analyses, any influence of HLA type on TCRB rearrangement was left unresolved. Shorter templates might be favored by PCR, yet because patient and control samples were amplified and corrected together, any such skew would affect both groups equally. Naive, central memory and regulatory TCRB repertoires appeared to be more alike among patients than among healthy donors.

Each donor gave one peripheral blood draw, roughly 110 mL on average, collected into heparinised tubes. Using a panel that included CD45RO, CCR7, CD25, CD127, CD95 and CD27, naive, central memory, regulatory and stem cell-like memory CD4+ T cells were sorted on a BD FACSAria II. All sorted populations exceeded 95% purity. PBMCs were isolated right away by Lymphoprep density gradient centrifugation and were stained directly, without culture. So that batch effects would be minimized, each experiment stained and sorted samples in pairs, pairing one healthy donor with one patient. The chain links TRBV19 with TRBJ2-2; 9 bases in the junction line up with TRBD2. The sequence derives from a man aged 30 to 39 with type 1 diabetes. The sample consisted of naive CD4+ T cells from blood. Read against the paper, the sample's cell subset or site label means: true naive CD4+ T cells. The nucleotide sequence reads TGTGCCAGTAGACTAGCGGGCGGGGAGCTGTTTTTT. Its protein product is CASRLAGGELFF.